This T cell receptor (beta chain) is drawn from a study of T cells after yellow fever vaccination. Study context: The authors prepared low-cell-number fractions using SMART-Seq v4 Ultra Low Input.

Study-wide results and caveats: Clonotypes found in both CD4 and CD8 compartments made up a small share.

This clonotype has a handful of counts. The antigen remains unidentified. V was clipped by 7 bases and J by 4 bases, with 23 bases between them. The CDR3 is 17 amino acids. Germline assignment: CDR1 SEHNR and CDR2 FQNEAQ (reference sequence). Synthesis of TCR cDNA relied on 5'RACE template switching, which attached a universal primer site and UMIs. TCRdb re-called the 5' RACE reads through MiXCR, storing one row per CDR3 protein. This sample has some 220,000 distinct CDR3 sequences, with roughly 3% found just once. The V gene is TRBV7-9, the J gene TRBJ1-3; D is possibly TRBD1 (6 bases). This sequence originates from a man between 18 and 29 years old who received the YFV17D yellow fever vaccine. Sequences were derived from CD4+ T cells sorted from PBMCs, sampled 10 days after the yellow fever booster vaccination. CDR3 nucleotide sequence: TGTGCCAGCAACCCAGAGAGCTGGGGGGCGCGAGGAAACACCATATATTTT. It is translated as CASNPESWGARGNTIYF.